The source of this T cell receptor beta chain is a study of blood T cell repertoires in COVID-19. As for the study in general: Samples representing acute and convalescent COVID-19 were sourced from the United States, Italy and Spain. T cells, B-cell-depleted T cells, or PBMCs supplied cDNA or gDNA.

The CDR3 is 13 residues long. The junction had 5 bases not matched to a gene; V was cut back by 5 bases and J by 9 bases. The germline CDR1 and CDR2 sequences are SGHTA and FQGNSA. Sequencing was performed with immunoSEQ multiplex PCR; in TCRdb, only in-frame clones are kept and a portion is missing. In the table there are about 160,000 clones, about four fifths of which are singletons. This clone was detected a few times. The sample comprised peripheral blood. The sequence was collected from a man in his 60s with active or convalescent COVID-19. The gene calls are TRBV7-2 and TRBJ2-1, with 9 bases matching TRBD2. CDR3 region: CASSAGTSFEQFF. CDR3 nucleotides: TGTGCCAGCAGCGCCGGGACTAGCTTTGAGCAGTTCTTC.